These T cell receptor beta chains were read from a single sample in a study of cytomegalovirus exposure and HLA in healthy donors. Method: immunoSEQ multiplex PCR; TCRdb's copy keeps in-frame clones and lacks some. The sample consists of 150,000 to 200,000 clones, approximately 12% of them appearing once. The sample taken for sequencing was PBMCs. The receptors originated from a man aged 45-60 years in good health and CMV-seropositive. CDR3s include the opening cysteine and the closing phenylalanine or tryptophan. The order of the fields is V gene, clone size, J gene, D gene, CDR3 DNA, CDR3 protein. The D gene is left open where the match is weak. Some rows have no size entry. The others give once, few or many, or a class for an expanded clone.

>TRBV5-1|few|TRBJ2-3|NA
TGCGCCAGCAGCGCACAGGGTAATGCAGATACGCAGTATTTT
CASSAQGNADTQYF
>TRBV6-6|NA|TRBJ1-5|TRBD1
TGTGCCAGCACTACAGGGGAGATGGTAGGCAATCAGCCCCAGCATTTT
CASTTGEMVGNQPQHF
>TRBV7-9|many|TRBJ1-2|NA
TGTGCCAGCAGCCCTCCGTGGACATCTGATGGCTACACCTTC
CASSPPWTSDGYTF
>TRBV6-5|NA|TRBJ1-6|TRBD1
TGTGCCAGCAGTTACGCGGGACAGCCGACCCTCCACTTT
CASSYAGQPTLHF
>TRBV21-1|NA|TRBJ2-5|NA
TGTGCCAGCACCCTCCCGTCACGGTACCAAGAGACCCAGTACTTC
CASTLPSRYQETQYF
>TRBV5-1|medium-sized|TRBJ2-3|NA
TGCGCCAGCAGCTTCGAGTGGTACACAGATACGCAGTATTTT
CASSFEWYTDTQYF
>TRBV28|NA|TRBJ1-5|NA
TGTGCCAGCAGTTTACACACTAGCAATCAGCCCCAGCATTTT
CASSLHTSNQPQHF
>TRBV5-6|few|TRBJ1-2|NA
TGTGCCAGCAGCTTAGCAGGGGTGAGTGGCTACACCTTC
CASSLAGVSGYTF
>TRBV30|few|TRBJ1-2|NA
TGTGCCTGGAGTGTAACCCCCGCGGGGGCTAACTATGGCTACACCTTC
CAWSVTPAGANYGYTF
>TRBV28|few|TRBJ1-5|NA
TGTGCCAGCAGTTCCTACAGGGAATCGGGCCAGCCCCAGCATTTT
CASSSYRESGQPQHF
>TRBV2|NA|TRBJ1-5|TRBD1
TGTGCCAGCAGTGTTCCAGGGGGAGGTCAGCCCCAGCATTTT
CASSVPGGGQPQHF
>TRBV6-6|NA|TRBJ1-5|NA
TGTGCCAGCAGTTACGGGAGGGGCAATCAGCCCCAGCATTTT
CASSYGRGNQPQHF
>TRBV7-6|NA|TRBJ2-5|NA
TGTGCCAGCAGCTTAGGCGTCAGGGGAAGTAAAGAGACCCAGTACTTC
CASSLGVRGSKETQYF
>TRBV6-1|few|TRBJ2-3|NA
TGTGCCAGCACTTGGACTGTCACAGATACGCAGTATTTT
CASTWTVTDTQYF
>TRBV30|few|TRBJ1-3|NA
TGTGCCTGGTCACCTCTAGGAAACACCATATATTTT
CAWSPLGNTIYF
>TRBV6-1|few|TRBJ2-5|NA
TGTGCCAGCAGAATTAGCAGCCAAGAGACCCAGTACTTC
CASRISSQETQYF
>TRBV15|NA|TRBJ1-6|NA
TGTGCCACCAGCAGAGCTGACAGTAGCAATTCACCCCTCCACTTT
CATSRADSSNSPLHF
>TRBV6-5|NA|TRBJ1-1|NA
TGTGCCAGCGCGGGGAACACTGAAGCTTTCTTT
CASAGNTEAFF
>TRBV19|few|TRBJ2-3|TRBD2
TGTGCCAGTAGTATTTACGGGGGGGCGAGCACAGATACGCAGTATTTT
CASSIYGGASTDTQYF
>TRBV9|few|TRBJ2-7|NA
TGTGCCAGCAGCCCACAGTACTTC
CASSPQYF
>TRBV7-9|NA|TRBJ1-2|TRBD1
TGTGCCAGCAGCCCCCCGACAGGGATGGGTGGCTACACCTTC
CASSPPTGMGGYTF
>TRBV7-9|NA|TRBJ1-3|NA
TGTGCCAGCAGCATTACAGGGCCTGGAAACACCATATATTTT
CASSITGPGNTIYF
>TRBV7-9|NA|TRBJ1-3|NA
TGTGCCAGCAGCTTAGCCGGGAGCTCTGGAAACACCATATATTTT
CASSLAGSSGNTIYF
>TRBV6-6|few|TRBJ2-7|TRBD1
TGTGCCAGCAGTGCCTTGACAGGGGGCGAGCAGTACTTC
CASSALTGGEQYF
>TRBV9|few|TRBJ2-1|TRBD2
TGTGCCAGCAGCGTATGGGTTAGCGGGCTCAATGAGCAGTTCTTC
CASSVWVSGLNEQFF
>TRBV2|few|TRBJ1-1|TRBD1
TGTGCCAGTAAAGGGGGCTTGAACACTGAAGCTTTCTTT
CASKGGLNTEAFF
>TRBV28|few|TRBJ1-6|NA
TGTGCCAGCAACACGGGATCCTATAATTCACCCCTCCACTTT
CASNTGSYNSPLHF
>TRBV5-1|NA|TRBJ2-7|NA
TGCGCCAGCAGCTTGGGGCAGGGGGGATTCTACGAGCAGTACTTC
CASSLGQGGFYEQYF
>TRBV27|NA|TRBJ1-3|NA
TGTGCCAGCAGTTTAGGGGGAGGCAACCCTGGAAACACCATATATTTT
CASSLGGGNPGNTIYF
>TRBV6-5|few|TRBJ1-1|TRBD1
TGTGCCAGCAGCACAGGACAGGGCAGCACTGAAGCTTTCTTT
CASSTGQGSTEAFF
>TRBV6-5|NA|TRBJ2-5|TRBD1
TGTGCCAGCAGAGATCTACAGGGGCCCGGGACCCAGTACTTC
CASRDLQGPGTQYF
>TRBV19|NA|TRBJ1-5|NA
TGTGCCAGTAGTATAGACGGGGGAAATCAGCCCCAGAATTTT
CASSIDGGNQPQNF
>TRBV11-3|few|TRBJ1-6|TRBD1
TGTGCCAGCAGCTTAACCCGGACAGGGAGTTCACCCCTCCACTTT
CASSLTRTGSSPLHF
>TRBV27|few|TRBJ2-5|NA
TGTGCCAGCAGTCCAGCAGGCAGGGGAGAGACCCAGTACTTC
CASSPAGRGETQYF
>TRBV5-4|NA|TRBJ1-1|NA
TGTGCCAGCACTACAACCGGGGTCACTGAAGCTTTCTTT
CASTTTGVTEAFF
>TRBV18|few|TRBJ1-5|NA
TGTGCCAGCTCAGAGACTTACCTTGAGGGCCAGCATTTT
CASSETYLEGQHF
>TRBV11-3|few|TRBJ1-3|TRBD1
TGTGCCAGCAGCAACTGGGACAGATCTGGAAACACCATATATTTT
CASSNWDRSGNTIYF
>TRBV28|NA|TRBJ2-1|TRBD2
TGTGCCAGCAGCCCCGCGGGGGGGGGCAGTGAGCAGTTCTTC
CASSPAGGGSEQFF
>TRBV5-4|NA|TRBJ2-7|TRBD1
TGTGCCAGCAGTTTAAACACAGGGACAGGGGGATACGAGCAGTACTTC
CASSLNTGTGGYEQYF
>TRBV7-9|NA|TRBJ1-6|TRBD1
TGTGCCAGCAGCCTATTCGGACAGGGGAATTCACCCCTCCACTTT
CASSLFGQGNSPLHF
>TRBV7-9|NA|TRBJ2-3|TRBD1
TGTGCCAGCAGCCGGACAGGGAGGAAGGCGCAGTATTTT
CASSRTGRKAQYF
>TRBV19|few|TRBJ1-6|TRBD1
TGTGCCAGTCGGGACAGGGACCCCTATAATTCACCCCTCCACTTT
CASRDRDPYNSPLHF
>TRBV7-2|NA|TRBJ2-5|NA
TGTGCCAGCAGCTTAGACAGGGCGAGGGAGACCCAGTACTTC
CASSLDRARETQYF
>TRBV4-3|many|TRBJ2-5|NA
TGCGCCAGCAGCCCAGCCCGGGTAGCCGGGGAGACCCAGTACTTC
CASSPARVAGETQYF
>TRBV9|NA|TRBJ2-3|NA
TGTGCCAGCAGCGTCCGAGCGGCTGGCACAGATACGCAGTATTTT
CASSVRAAGTDTQYF